This is a list of T cell receptor beta chains from one sample in a study of T cell repertoires in aging, cancer and after chemotherapy. TCRdb reprocessed the multiplex PCR reads via MiXCR and lists one record per CDR3 protein. Of just under 1,500 distinct CDR3 sequences listed, 39% were seen once; the top ten hold about half. Sequencing was done on a sample of blood. The source of these receptors is a human donor with a solid tumor. CDR3s leave out the opening cysteine and the closing phenylalanine or tryptophan. The order of the fields is V gene, CDR3 protein.

V: TRBV6-1
CDR3: ASSRTSGDYEQY

V: TRBV7-9
CDR3: ASSLVAGTEAF

V: TRBV6-1
CDR3: ASSGWERGDEQY

V: TRBV20-1
CDR3: SAKGWREDEQY

V: TRBV20-1
CDR3: SAVSSSYKQY

V: TRBV9
CDR3: ASSDQWGSPLH

V: TRBV7-9
CDR3: ASSGEGGGSEKLF

V: TRBV11-3
CDR3: ASSLWSGSNTGELF

V: TRBV14
CDR3: ASSLGNLYEQY

V: TRBV20-1
CDR3: SAIDNQPQH

V: TRBV20-1
CDR3: SAPRSGGNTGELF

V: TRBV6-4
CDR3: ASSELGGSGTDTQY

V: TRBV30
CDR3: AWSGRGSYEQY

V: TRBV6-1
CDR3: ASSSHGYT

V: TRBV19
CDR3: ASSGTGVYGYT

V: TRBV7-2
CDR3: ASSVRDHQPQH

V: TRBV13
CDR3: ASSYRTGGYYEQY

V: TRBV20-1
CDR3: SASLWRGGRGEQY

V: TRBV12-3/TRBV12-4
CDR3: ASQGPDSNEQF

V: TRBV6-5
CDR3: AAHNPPNTEAF

V: TRBV18
CDR3: ASSPGDRQETQY

V: TRBV5-4
CDR3: ASSLARSGLAESTDTQY

V: TRBV12-3/TRBV12-4
CDR3: ASSSPGQGVDEQY

V: TRBV20-1
CDR3: SARQGRNQPQH

V: TRBV7-5
CDR3: ISVSEALDSSGNTIY

V: TRBV20-1
CDR3: SARIQNTEAF

V: TRBV6-5
CDR3: ASRGGQGVAYEQY

V: TRBV5-1
CDR3: ASSLAGLTYEQY

V: TRBV19
CDR3: ASSSRTSFNEQF

V: TRBV4-1
CDR3: ASSHVSGTPLRNEQF

V: TRBV6-1
CDR3: ASSSYPGTGGNIQY

V: TRBV6-1
CDR3: ASSEDLTGELF

V: TRBV19
CDR3: ASQGGMANYGYT

V: TRBV11-3
CDR3: ASSSRGEEQY

V: TRBV19
CDR3: ASSITDRAQNEKLF

V: TRBV4-1
CDR3: ASSQGLRGYEQY

V: TRBV10-3
CDR3: AISGSGTANTEAF

V: TRBV18
CDR3: ASSPRGALGGGQQF

V: TRBV7-9
CDR3: ASSLGGGADTEAF

V: TRBV7-6
CDR3: ASSLSGQPSGNTIY

V: TRBV12-3/TRBV12-4
CDR3: ASSSDRDVQY

V: TRBV7-2
CDR3: ASSLRAGEEVEQF

V: TRBV7-2
CDR3: ASSLWTGTIGELF

V: TRBV4-2
CDR3: ASSQGWRTIAKNIQY

V: TRBV6-2/TRBV6-3
CDR3: ASSQYGGSNQPQH

V: TRBV19
CDR3: ASTSSGTGGFEDYGYT

V: TRBV20-1
CDR3: SASPTGYYEQY

V: TRBV6-5
CDR3: ASSEARSVYEQY

V: TRBV7-2
CDR3: ASSMAGPYNEQF

V: TRBV27
CDR3: ASSLRTGFHEQY

V: TRBV5-4
CDR3: ASSWGTPGEQY

V: TRBV6-1
CDR3: ASTDEGTGEKLF

V: TRBV7-9
CDR3: ASSLESGAINEKLF

V: TRBV11-2
CDR3: ASSLGQGRFYGYT

V: TRBV6-5
CDR3: ASSTLDDEQY

V: TRBV18
CDR3: ASSPGREGNQPQH

V: TRBV6-1
CDR3: ASRYYDTSYEQY

V: TRBV7-9
CDR3: ASSLFEPGQKETQY

V: TRBV6-5
CDR3: ASNLVAKNIQY

V: TRBV19
CDR3: ASSMQIQETQY